This T cell receptor (beta chain) was identified in a study of neurological immune-mediated disorders. MiXCR was run by TCRdb on the 5' RACE reads, yielding one entry per CDR3 protein. The sample includes 25,000 to 35,000 distinct CDR3 sequences, about 16% of them seen just once. Time point denoted: technical triplicate 3. Per the germline V gene, CDR1 is MDHEN and CDR2 is SYDVKM. V dropped 10 bases and J dropped 2 bases, with 18 bases sitting between them. This CDR3 is built from 14 residues. Sequencing was done on a sample of CD4+ T cells from blood. The V gene is TRBV28, the J gene TRBJ2-7; maybe TRBD1 (6 bases). The TCR was taken from a female donor with HTLV-1-associated myelopathy (HAM/TSP). CDR3 sequence reads: CANSLVQGAYEQYF. The CDR3 nucleotides read TGTGCCAACAGCCTCGTACAGGGTGCCTACGAGCAGTACTTC.